The sequence of this T cell receptor beta chain was determined in a study of shared clonotypes between healthy human individuals (dated by TCRdb to 2019 to 2021). Background for the entire study: Three men and two women, aged 18 to 49 years, made up the cohort. For each donor, CD4 naive and CD4 memory were each given three plates, CD8 naive was given two plates, and CD8 memory was given one plate. The study deeply sequenced blood TCR repertoires of about 5 healthy adults to estimate repertoire size and the extent of clonotype sharing between individuals. To increase sequencing depth and limit assay-specific biases, different laboratories used diverse techniques to prepare libraries and sequence TCR repertoires. Each donor's leukapheresis produced roughly between roughly 0.9 and 8.9 billion PBMCs.

Using the deep immunoSEQ assay, TCR CDR3 regions were amplified from genomic DNA by multiplex PCR. For each cell subset, the extracted genomic DNA was distributed evenly across all wells of several immunoSEQ 96-well plates, and each plate served as one replicate. Each replicate PCR for sorted subsets received around 200 ng genomic DNA, equal to about 29,000 T cell genomes. Purified libraries were measured with a Qubit 3.0 fluorometer, size-checked on a Bioanalyzer 2100, and measured again with the KAPA Library Quantification kit. Every immunoSEQ 96-well plate was sequenced on a dedicated single-read 150-cycle Illumina NextSeq 550 flow cell. The paper's processing steps were these. The immunoSEQ output contained only junctional sequences without quality scores, so filtering could not match that applied to full-length reads. To assign V/J genes and CDR3, sequences were annotated using PyIR, a Python wrapper for IgBLAST v1.9, with IMGT germline references. Reads with weak V/J assignments (E-value above 1e-6), missing CDR3, stop codons, out-of-frame junctions, or ambiguous translated residues were removed. V3J clonotypes were defined as sequences sharing an identical inferred V gene, J gene, and CDR3 amino acid sequence. To compute the percentage overlap between repertoires, the number of shared unique clonotypes was divided by the size of the smaller repertoire. Three approaches were used to assess repertoire richness: RTK rarefaction, the Chao1 estimator, and Recon v2.1 estimates of unobserved clonotypes. Generation probabilities were computed with OLGA for all TCRbeta clonotypes obtained by the gDNA method from a handful of donors. Sourced from immuneACCESS, this table was stored by TCRdb with only in-frame sequences that have V and J called. A share of the clones is absent; for the studies checked, an unresolved V gene accounts for under half, and the remainder has no known explanation. That table is the source of V, J and clone size, and D and trimming were worked out from the DNA. Present in this sample are 2 million to 2.5 million clones, approximately 95% of which were seen just once. The ten largest clones capture about 0.39% of the sample.

With respect to this clone: Its recognized antigen is unknown. One base away there is no much larger clone; base qualities are not given.

Healthy HIV-negative adults with no recently reported acute infections or vaccinations were included as donors. Every donor was a Caucasian adult living in Nashville, Tennessee, USA. CD4+ T cells were enriched by magnetic negative selection; naive cells were then positively selected on CD45RA, and the negative fraction formed the memory subset. Blood was obtained by leukapheresis, after which PBMCs were separated by Ficoll-Histopaque density gradient centrifugation and cryopreserved in liquid nitrogen vapor phase. Analytical flow cytometry was used to check the purity and quantity of every magnetically sorted T cell population. Genomic DNA was isolated from every sorted fraction and measured by UV absorbance on a Nanodrop 2000c. CDR1 WNHNN and CDR2 SYGVQD are derived from the germline V gene (reference sequence). At the junction V is shortened by 3 bases and J by 2 bases, with 13 bases in between. The CDR3 starts with the cysteine, ends with the phenylalanine, and has 15 residues. The entry retains the CDR3 DNA only, 45 bases that are in frame from base 1.

Findings and caveats that apply to the study as a whole: Sharing across four donors was observed for about 5% of naive CD4, over 3% of naive CD8, roughly 2.3% of memory CD4, and roughly 0.4% of memory CD8 clonotypes. Naive subsets generally had larger estimated clonotype richness than memory subsets did. Based on pairwise subsampling, the degree of clonotype sharing among donors was expected to be affected by sequencing depth. Because the study included only a small number of donors, the genetic and exposure-history diversity represented was limited. Rarefaction of sorted-subset datasets indicated incomplete sequencing despite the large sequencing depth. Sampling was restricted to blood, and TCR repertoires in tissues likely differ from the TCR repertoires found in blood. Compared with non-shared clonotypes, clonotypes shared by all four sorted-subset donors had higher generation probabilities.

The sequenced sample consisted of naive CD4+ T cells from PBMCs. The sample's cell subset or site, from its label and the paper: CD45RA+ positively selected. Recombination joined TRBV10-1 with TRBJ2-5; tentative D gene TRBD1, with 6 bases matching. The receptor was derived from a man aged 18 to 30 in good health. Some clones in this sample may be carry-over from other donors' samples. The nucleotide sequence is given as TGCGCCAGCAGTGAAACCGGGACAATTCAAGAGACCCAGTACTTC. It translates to CASSETGTIQETQYF.